Presented here are 11 T cell receptor beta chains from one specimen sequenced in a study of low-dose radiotherapy and immunotherapy resistance in tumors. Time point: before trial treatment. Primers used for first-strand cDNA, a TRAV- and TRBV-specific set, covered both alpha and beta chains. TCRs were put through roughly 20 PCR cycles of amplification with Phusion. A constant-region primer and the V-primer adapter served as the primer pair. MiXCR was run by TCRdb on the reads, yielding one entry per CDR3 protein. Of around 90,000 distinct CDR3 sequences in the sample, approximately 17% were seen once. The material sequenced was PBMCs, taken before treatment. The receptor source for this set is a male donor with prostate cancer.

This clonotype came up many times. The genes are TRBV7-2 and TRBJ2-2; D is unresolved. The CDR3 covers 12 residues. CDR1 is SGHTA, CDR2 FQGNSA, per germline. V was trimmed by 5 bases and J by 3 bases, leaving 4 bases between them. CDR3 loop: CASSLHTGELFF. The CDR3 region has the DNA TGTGCCAGCAGCCTCCACACCGGGGAGCTGTTTTTT.

This clonotype appeared many times. The CDR3 DNA sequence: TGTGCCAGCAGCTCACAAGCGGGAGGCTCCTACGAGCAGTACTTC. Protein sequence: CASSSQAGGSYEQYF. V usage is TRBV11-2 and J usage is TRBJ2-7, with 9 nucleotides matching TRBD2. V was pared by 4 bases and J by 0 bases, with 4 bases of the junction left unmatched. From germline, CDR1 is SGHAT and CDR2 FQNNGV. The CDR3 contains 15 residues.

The chain employs TRBV20-1 and TRBJ2-2; D call uncertain. The CDR3 contains 12 residues. Germline V CDR1 and CDR2: DFQATT, SNEGSKA (reference sequence). V was clipped by 5 bases and J by 4 bases, with 8 bases between them. This CDR3 is CSASRSTGELFF. CDR3 coding DNA: TGCAGTGCTTCCAGGAGCACCGGGGAGCTGTTTTTT.

This clonotype was found many times. The V call is TRBV7-9, the J call TRBJ1-6; the D is unclear. V was shortened by 3 bases and J by 7 bases, with 10 bases between the two germline ends. Germline CDR1 is SEHNR and CDR2 is FQNEAQ (reference sequence). This CDR3 contains 14 residues. CDR3 residues: CASSLPPRNSPLHF. CDR3 DNA: TGTGCCAGCAGCTTGCCCCCTCGGAATTCACCCCTCCACTTT.

This clonotype was seen at least ten times. The chain recombines TRBV9 with TRBJ2-7, with D possibly being TRBD1 (5 bases). The better agreement between TRBJ2-1 and the DNA end casts doubt on the J call. CDR3 length: 15 residues. Germline-derived CDR1 and CDR2 are SGDLS and YYNGEE. The CDR3 nucleotides read TGTGCCAGCAGCGTAGTTCTTACCCCGCAGGGTGAGCAGTTCTTC. It specifies CASSVVLTPQGEQFF.

The table lists this clonotype with many counts. The J gene is TRBJ1-2, the V gene TRBV4-3; D call uncertain. Germline loops: CDR1 LGHNA, CDR2 YSLEER. The germline V and J ends were trimmed by 1 base and 1 base, with 13 bases remaining between them. The CDR3 runs 16 residues. The CDR3 is CASSQGGQTLNYGYTF. In nucleotides, the CDR3 is TGCGCCAGCAGCCAAGGTGGGCAGACCCTTAACTATGGCTACACCTTC.

This clonotype has at least ten counts. A read error may account for a junction end that differs from germline. The chain recombines TRBV7-9 with TRBJ2-7, with a possible D match to TRBD1 (5 bases). This CDR3 spans 14 amino acids. Germline CDR1 SEHNR, CDR2 FQNEAQ (reference sequence). The CDR3 region has the DNA TGTGCCAGCAGTTTAGGGGTAGTTTCCCACGAGCAGTACTTC. Protein: CASSLGVVSHEQYF.

In regard to this clonotype: A far larger clone is one nucleotide away, so this likely arose from a read error. This chain's CDR3 is CASSLGGEGPYNEQYF. As DNA, the CDR3 is TGCGCCAGCAGCTTGGGCGGGGAGGGTCCCTACAATGAGCAGTACTTC. The genes are TRBV5-1 and TRBJ2-7, with 7 bases identical to TRBD2. CDR3 size: 16 residues. V trimming: 0 bases; J trimming: 7 bases; junction bases outside the gene matches: 13. Germline CDR1 SGHRS, CDR2 YFSETQ.

This clonotype was seen many times. The chain links TRBV12-3 or TRBV12-4 to TRBJ1-5; perhaps TRBD1 as D (6 bases). The CDR3 totals 15 residues. The ends were cut back, 3 bases at V and 7 bases at J, with 16 bases in the middle. Written as DNA, the CDR3 is TGTGCCAGCAGTTTCGGGGGGGGCGCAATCCAGCCCCAGCATTTT. It yields the protein CASSFGGGAIQPQHF.

This clonotype was seen at least ten times. The genes are TRBV4-1 and TRBJ2-3; no clear D. Germline V gene sequence: CDR1 MGHRA, CDR2 YSYEKL. The V gene lost 1 base and the J gene lost 2 bases, with 13 bases spanning the gap. The CDR3 covers 16 residues. The CDR3 nucleotides read TGCGCCAGCAGCCAAGGGACCAAAGGGTTCACAGATACGCAGTATTTT. Amino acids: CASSQGTKGFTDTQYF.

The chain joins TRBV12-3 or TRBV12-4 to TRBJ2-1, with D possibly being TRBD2 (6 bases). The CDR3 is 14 residues long. Trimming shortened V by 6 bases and J by 6 bases, and 15 bases separated the two germline ends. The CDR3 loop is CASSRSGSGNEQFF. The CDR3 DNA sequence: TGTGCCAGCAGCCGGAGCGGGTCTGGCAATGAGCAGTTCTTC.